The T cell receptor beta chain described here comes from a study of T cell repertoires in cytomegalovirus infection. The overall study: Indicated by public TCR beta signatures were CMV infection and matching HLA type.

This clonotype showed up just a few times. The antigen remains undetermined. Via MiXCR, TCRdb re-called the reads, giving one row per CDR3 protein. The sample yields 300,000 to 400,000 distinct CDR3 sequences, about 28% seen once. Notes on the study in general: Cumulative frequency of public TCR beta families picked out carriers of CMV plus the relevant HLA. HLA-C-restricted CMV-specific TCR beta clonotypes prevailed in the ex vivo response.

The CDR3 length is 15 residues. The germline gives CDR1 KGHSH, CDR2 LQKENI. V lost 0 bases and J 5 bases, leaving 13 bases between the germline ends. This receptor was taken from a human donor in good health (CMV status not recorded). Some clones in this sample may be carry-over from other donors' samples. This specimen was cultured PBMCs, taken from culture after CMV antigen stimulation. This chain uses TRBV18 with TRBJ1-2; D is ambiguous. The CDR3, as DNA: TGTGCCAGCTCACCACCGAACCGGGGTGGATATGGCTACACCTTC. Protein: CASSPPNRGGYGYTF.